This entry is about one T cell receptor (beta chain). The antigen remains undetermined. This table comes from immunoSEQ multiplex PCR, and its TCRdb copy is limited to in-frame clones, with some not included. The data show around 22,000 clones, with around 86% seen just once and roughly 0.6% held by the top ten. Germline loops: CDR1 MNHEY, CDR2 SVGAGI. The CDR3 has 15 residues. V gave up 2 bases and J gave up 7 bases; unmatched junction bases: 6. No culture step preceded sequencing of the ex vivo isolated memory T cells. The entry originates in a study of CD4 T cell repertoires in COVID-19. At the level of the study: After nine to eleven days of IL-2 expansion, CFSE-low cells were relabeled and restimulated with other coronavirus spikes.

Study findings and constraints: Between about 6 and 27% of SARS-CoV-2 clonotypes also appeared in SARS-CoV and/or HKU1 spike cultures. Sharing of several most expanded SARS-CoV-2-reactive clonotypes across memory subsets suggested intraclonal diversification.

Sequencing was performed on central memory CD4+ T cells from blood, taken before the COVID-19 pandemic. This TCR came from a human donor who had COVID-19. J is TRBJ2-1 and V is TRBV6-5; 9 nucleotides match TRBD2. The chain's CDR3 is CASSYTRGGANEQFF. The CDR3 DNA reads TGTGCCAGCAGTTACACTCGCGGGGGGGCGAATGAGCAGTTCTTC.